The rows below give T cell receptor beta chains drawn from one sample of a study of OX40 agonist ivuxolimab in advanced cancers. Sequencing was performed with immunoSEQ multiplex PCR; in TCRdb, only in-frame clones are kept and a portion is missing. Of about 64,000 clones listed, about 87% are singletons. The sequences come from CD4+ or CD8+ T cells sorted from blood, collected in a trial of the OX40 agonist ivuxolimab. These receptors originate from an adult with an advanced solid tumor such as melanoma, head and neck, liver or kidney cancer. The CDR3 runs from the conserved cysteine through the conserved F or W. The order of the fields is CDR3 protein, V gene.

cdr3_aa: CASEVLGAGQPQHF
v_call: TRBV6-6

cdr3_aa: CASSEARTSTDTQYF
v_call: TRBV7-9

cdr3_aa: CASSQWGTGNSYEQYF
v_call: TRBV4-1

cdr3_aa: CASSLGIPLGVIMEAFF
v_call: TRBV5-1

cdr3_aa: CASSLNRALGGETQYF
v_call: TRBV28

cdr3_aa: CASSLAHKPGRVF
v_call: TRBV5-1

cdr3_aa: CASSEFLMDTQYF
v_call: TRBV10-1

cdr3_aa: CASSSGQFNQPQHF
v_call: TRBV6-6

cdr3_aa: CASSDRLGHEQYF
v_call: TRBV25-1

cdr3_aa: CASSMELAGGWHNEQFF
v_call: TRBV19

cdr3_aa: CASSSGTSGNTGELFF
v_call: TRBV7-6

cdr3_aa: CASRNPGQMQSGYTF
v_call: TRBV6-5

cdr3_aa: CASSQNSQNTEAFF
v_call: TRBV18

cdr3_aa: CASSLGQPPRETQYF
v_call: TRBV5-1

cdr3_aa: CASSLEGGGHNEQFF
v_call: TRBV7-9

cdr3_aa: CASSYTVDTPDGYTF
v_call: TRBV6-5

cdr3_aa: CASSIGPFSSYEQYF
v_call: TRBV5-5

cdr3_aa: CASSPLKNTEAFF
v_call: TRBV5-1

cdr3_aa: CASSEDYEQYF
v_call: TRBV10-2

cdr3_aa: CASSQETPAKQYF
v_call: TRBV4-1

cdr3_aa: CASSLGSGPSYEQYF
v_call: TRBV7-2

cdr3_aa: CASVSSGGRETQYF
v_call: TRBV7-9

cdr3_aa: CASSQTPDTQYF
v_call: TRBV6-6

cdr3_aa: CASSSLAGGGEAFF
v_call: TRBV6-5

cdr3_aa: CASSSGLGGGTQYF
v_call: TRBV5-1

cdr3_aa: CASSTGLAGLTGELFF
v_call: TRBV7-9

cdr3_aa: CASSPGQGAYGYTF
v_call: TRBV7-3

cdr3_aa: CASSVESSATGELFF
v_call: TRBV2

cdr3_aa: CASSDPPDRALHGYTF
v_call: TRBV6-4

cdr3_aa: CASSVSGGQETQYF
v_call: TRBV28

cdr3_aa: CASSLGQMNTEAFF
v_call: TRBV28

cdr3_aa: CAWSFGLAGANTDTQYF
v_call: TRBV30

cdr3_aa: CASSTQGAEQFF
v_call: TRBV28